Ten or more counts support the clone carrying this TCR beta chain. Its antigen is as yet unknown. The junction and the germline gene differ at one end; a read error may be behind it. TCRdb re-called the 5' RACE reads through MiXCR, storing one row per CDR3 protein. The sample contains under 450,000 distinct CDR3 sequences, approximately 22% of which appear only once. The CDR3 is 13 amino acids. Germline-derived CDR1 and CDR2 are SGHRS and YFSETQ. The data are from a study of CD8 T cells in ankylosing spondylitis. Findings of the study overall: Disease-linked clones reportedly showed significant enrichment in matched ankylosing spondylitis synovial fluid. Existing reports had already noted some motif variants in reactive arthritis synovial fluid and blood.

The sequence was obtained from a male donor with ankylosing spondylitis or in good health (not recorded which). V and J are TRBV5-1 and TRBJ2-7, with TRBD1 matching 8 bases. Sequenced input: blood, either unsorted or a sorted T cell fraction (not recorded which). CDR3 residues: CASSLDRGYEQYF. The CDR3 nucleotides read TGTGCCAGCAGCTTAGACAGGGGCTACGAGCAGTACTTC.